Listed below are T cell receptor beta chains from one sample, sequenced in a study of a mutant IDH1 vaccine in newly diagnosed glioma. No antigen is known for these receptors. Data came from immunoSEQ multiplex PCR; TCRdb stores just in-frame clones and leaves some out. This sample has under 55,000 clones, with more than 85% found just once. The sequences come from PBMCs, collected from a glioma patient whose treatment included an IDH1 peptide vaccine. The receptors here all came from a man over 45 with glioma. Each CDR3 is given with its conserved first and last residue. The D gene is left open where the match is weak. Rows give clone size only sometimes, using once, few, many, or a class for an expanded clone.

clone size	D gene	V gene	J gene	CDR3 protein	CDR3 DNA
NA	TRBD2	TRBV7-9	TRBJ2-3	CASSTALAGGDTQYF	TGTGCCAGCAGCACCGCCCTAGCGGGGGGCGATACGCAGTATTTT
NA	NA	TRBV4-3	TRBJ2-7	CASSQDPTGVYEQYF	TGCGCCAGCAGCCAAGATCCTACGGGAGTCTACGAGCAGTACTTC
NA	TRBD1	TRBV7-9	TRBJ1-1	CASSLPGQRNTEAFF	TGTGCCAGCAGCCTACCGGGACAGAGGAACACTGAAGCTTTCTTT
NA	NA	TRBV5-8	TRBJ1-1	CASSFSGNTEAFF	TGTGCCAGCAGCTTCTCCGGGAACACTGAAGCTTTCTTT
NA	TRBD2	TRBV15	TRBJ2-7	CATSRGGTSGYEQYF	TGTGCCACCAGCAGAGGGGGAACTAGCGGCTACGAGCAGTACTTC
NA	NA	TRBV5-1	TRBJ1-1	CASSLGQKNTEAFF	TGCGCCAGCAGCTTGGGACAAAAGAACACTGAAGCTTTCTTT
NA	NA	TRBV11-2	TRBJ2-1	CASSLTGYEQFF	TGTGCCAGCAGCTTAACAGGCTATGAGCAGTTCTTC
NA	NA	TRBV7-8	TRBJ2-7	CASKSVREAYEQYF	TGTGCCAGCAAATCGGTCAGGGAGGCCTACGAGCAGTACTTC
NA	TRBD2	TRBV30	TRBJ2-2	CAWSRGGTSLYTGELFF	TGTGCCTGGAGTCGAGGGGGGACTAGCCTCTACACCGGGGAGCTGTTTTTT
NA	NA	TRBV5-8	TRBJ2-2	CASSLFGGAGVTTGELFF	TGTGCCAGCAGCTTGTTTGGGGGCGCGGGCGTGACCACCGGGGAGCTGTTTTTT
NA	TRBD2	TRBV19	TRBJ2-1	CASSTRGLAGTRGNEQFF	TGTGCCAGTAGTACGAGGGGACTAGCGGGGACCAGGGGGAATGAGCAGTTCTTC
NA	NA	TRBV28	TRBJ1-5	CASSSQGNGNQPQHF	TGTGCCAGCAGTTCACAGGGTAACGGCAATCAGCCCCAGCATTTT
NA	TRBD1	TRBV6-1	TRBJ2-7	CASSEFPITGVESYEQYF	TGTGCCAGCAGTGAATTCCCCATAACAGGGGTCGAGTCCTACGAGCAGTACTTC
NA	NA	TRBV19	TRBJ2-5	CASSISQGPVRETQYF	TGTGCCAGTAGTATCTCGCAGGGACCCGTCCGGGAGACCCAGTACTTC
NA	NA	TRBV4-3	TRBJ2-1	CASSQDSFSSSYNEQFF	TGCGCCAGCAGCCAAGATTCCTTCAGTAGCTCCTACAATGAGCAGTTCTTC
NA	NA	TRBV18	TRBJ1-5	CASSPEGPILSNQPQHF	TGTGCCAGCTCACCAGAGGGGCCCATTCTAAGCAATCAGCCCCAGCATTTT
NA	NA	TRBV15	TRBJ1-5	CATSRDRGGVSPQHF	TGTGCCACCAGCAGAGATCGGGGGGGTGTTTCGCCCCAGCATTTT
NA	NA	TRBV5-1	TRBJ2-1	CASSWTGRAYNEQFF	TGCGCCAGCAGCTGGACCGGTCGGGCCTACAATGAGCAGTTCTTC
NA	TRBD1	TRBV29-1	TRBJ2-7	CSAGQGKSEQYF	TGCAGCGCGGGACAGGGGAAGTCCGAGCAGTACTTC
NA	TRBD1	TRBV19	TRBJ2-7	CASSIRDRGYEQYF	TGTGCCAGTAGTATCCGGGACAGGGGCTACGAGCAGTACTTC
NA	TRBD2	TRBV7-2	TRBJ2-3	CASSLWTSGGLTDTQYF	TGTGCCAGCAGCTTGTGGACTAGCGGGGGGTTGACAGATACGCAGTATTTT
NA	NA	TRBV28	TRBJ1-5	CASSLEGEGNQPQHF	TGTGCCAGCAGTTTAGAGGGAGAAGGCAATCAGCCCCAGCATTTT
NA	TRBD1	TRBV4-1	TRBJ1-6	CASSQGTGSSGSPLHF	TGCGCCAGCAGCCAGGGGACAGGCTCCTCGGGTTCACCCCTCCACTTT
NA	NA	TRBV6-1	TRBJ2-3	CASSPQRGATDTQYF	TGTGCCAGCAGTCCCCAACGGGGGGCGACAGATACGCAGTATTTT
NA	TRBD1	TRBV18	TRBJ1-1	CASSPGQVNTEAFF	TGTGCCAGCTCACCCGGACAGGTGAACACTGAAGCTTTCTTT
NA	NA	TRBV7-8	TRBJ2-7	CASRTRGNEQYF	TGTGCCAGCAGGACTAGGGGAAACGAGCAGTACTTC
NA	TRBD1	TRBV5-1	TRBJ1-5	CASSLEAGGQPQHF	TGCGCCAGCAGCTTGGAAGCAGGGGGTCAGCCCCAGCATTTT
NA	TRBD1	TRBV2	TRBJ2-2	CASSWTGYTGELFF	TGTGCCAGCAGTTGGACAGGTTACACCGGGGAGCTGTTTTTT
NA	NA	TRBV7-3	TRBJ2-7	CASSLLRGAEQYF	TGTGCCAGCAGCTTACTCAGGGGCGCCGAGCAGTACTTC
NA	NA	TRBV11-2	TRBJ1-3	CASSLQGPPTGNTIYF	TGTGCCAGCAGCTTACAGGGTCCCCCAACTGGAAACACCATATATTTT
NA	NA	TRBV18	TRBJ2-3	CASSPAGSDTQYF	TGTGCCAGCTCACCCGCGGGATCAGATACGCAGTATTTT
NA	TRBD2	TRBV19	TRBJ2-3	CASSQTSGSSDTQYF	TGTGCCAGTAGTCAGACTAGCGGGAGCTCAGATACGCAGTATTTT
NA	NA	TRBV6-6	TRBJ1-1	CASSPSHANTEAFF	TGTGCCAGCAGCCCCTCTCATGCGAACACTGAAGCTTTCTTT
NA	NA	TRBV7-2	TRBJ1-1	CASSLSAVTMNTEAFF	TGTGCCAGCAGCTTGAGCGCCGTTACAATGAACACTGAAGCTTTCTTT
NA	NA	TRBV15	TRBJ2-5	CAITNRVQETQYF	TGTGCCATTACCAACAGGGTCCAAGAGACCCAGTACTTC
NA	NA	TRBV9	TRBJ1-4	CASSLRGVKNEKLFF	TGTGCCAGCAGCTTACGGGGGGTTAAGAATGAAAAACTGTTTTTT
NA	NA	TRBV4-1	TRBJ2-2	CASSIRPGELFF	TGCGCCAGCAGCATCAGGCCCGGGGAGCTGTTTTTT
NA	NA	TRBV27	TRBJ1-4	CASSLSPESEKLFF	TGTGCCAGCAGTTTATCCCCTGAGTCTGAAAAACTGTTTTTT
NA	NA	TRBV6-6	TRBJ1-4	CASSLDVGREKLFF	TGTGCCAGCAGTTTGGACGTTGGACGTGAAAAACTGTTTTTT
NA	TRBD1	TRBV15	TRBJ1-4	CATSRGRRQGGEKLFF	TGTGCCACCAGCAGAGGCCGACGACAGGGGGGGGAAAAACTGTTTTTT
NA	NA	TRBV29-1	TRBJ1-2	CSVGGTDGYTF	TGCAGCGTTGGTGGCACGGATGGCTACACCTTC
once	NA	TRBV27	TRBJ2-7	CASSLAGRVGVEQYF	TGTGCCAGCAGTTTAGCCGGCAGGGTGGGGGTAGAGCAGTACTTC
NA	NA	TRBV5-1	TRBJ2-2	CASSFQNGRPLNTGELFF	TGCGCCAGCAGCTTTCAGAACGGTCGGCCTTTGAACACCGGGGAGCTGTTTTTT
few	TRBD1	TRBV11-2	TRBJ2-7	CASTLAGTGGAEQYF	TGTGCCAGCACCTTAGCCGGGACAGGGGGCGCCGAGCAGTACTTC
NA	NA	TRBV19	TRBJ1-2	CASTKTGTIRYGYTF	TGTGCCAGTACAAAAACAGGAACCATCCGGTATGGCTACACCTTC
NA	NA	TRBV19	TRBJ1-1	CASRQRYRAFF	TGTGCCAGTAGACAGAGATATAGGGCTTTCTTT
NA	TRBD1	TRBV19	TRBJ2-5	CASRTGPGETQYF	TGTGCCAGTAGGACAGGGCCAGGAGAGACCCAGTACTTC
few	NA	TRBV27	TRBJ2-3	CASSSSRNTDTQYF	TGTGCCAGCAGTTCCTCCAGGAACACAGATACGCAGTATTTT
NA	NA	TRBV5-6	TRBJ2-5	CASSRPSLPETQYF	TGTGCCAGCAGCCGGCCCTCGCTTCCAGAGACCCAGTACTTC
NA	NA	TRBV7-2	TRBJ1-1	CASSFSGGDTEAFF	TGTGCCAGCAGCTTTTCAGGAGGGGACACTGAAGCTTTCTTT
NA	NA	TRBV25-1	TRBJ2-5	CASSEWQTQETQYF	TGTGCCAGCAGTGAATGGCAAACTCAAGAGACCCAGTACTTC
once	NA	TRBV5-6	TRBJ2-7	CASSPGTYEQYF	TGTGCCAGCAGTCCAGGTACCTACGAGCAGTACTTC